This TCR beta chain was captured by sequencing in a study of blood T cell repertoires in COVID-19. Assay: immunoSEQ multiplex PCR; the TCRdb copy retains only in-frame clones and omits some. The data show about 140,000 clones, about nine tenths seen once. Trimming at V came to 3 bases and at J to 7 bases, leaving 8 bases not matched to a gene. The CDR3 contains 15 residues. Germline assignment: CDR1 SEHNR and CDR2 FQNEAQ (reference sequence). The origin of this receptor is a woman of 80 years or more with acute or convalescent COVID-19. V is TRBV7-9 and J is TRBJ2-1; TRBD2 aligns across 8 bases. Input material: peripheral blood. The CDR3 nucleotides are TGTGCCAGCAGCTTCCCGGGACTAGTAAGTAATGAGCAGTTCTTC. It encodes CASSFPGLVSNEQFF.